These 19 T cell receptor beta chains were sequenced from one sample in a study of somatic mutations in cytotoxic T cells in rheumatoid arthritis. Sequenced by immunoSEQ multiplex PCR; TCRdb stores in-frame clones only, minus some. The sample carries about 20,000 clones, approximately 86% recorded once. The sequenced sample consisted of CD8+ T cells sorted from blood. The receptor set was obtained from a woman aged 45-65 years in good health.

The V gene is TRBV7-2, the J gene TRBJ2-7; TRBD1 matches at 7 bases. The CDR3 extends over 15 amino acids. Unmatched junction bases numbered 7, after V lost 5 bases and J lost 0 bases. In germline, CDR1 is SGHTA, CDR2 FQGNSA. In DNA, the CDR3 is TGTGCCAGCAGCCCATCGACAGGGAGCTCCTACGAGCAGTACTTC. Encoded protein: CASSPSTGSSYEQYF.

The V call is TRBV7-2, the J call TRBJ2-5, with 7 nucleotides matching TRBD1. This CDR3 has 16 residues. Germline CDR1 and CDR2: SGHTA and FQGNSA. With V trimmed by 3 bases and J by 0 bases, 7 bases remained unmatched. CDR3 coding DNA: TGTGCCAGCAGCTTTGGACAGGCGAGGTACCAAGAGACCCAGTACTTC. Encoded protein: CASSFGQARYQETQYF.

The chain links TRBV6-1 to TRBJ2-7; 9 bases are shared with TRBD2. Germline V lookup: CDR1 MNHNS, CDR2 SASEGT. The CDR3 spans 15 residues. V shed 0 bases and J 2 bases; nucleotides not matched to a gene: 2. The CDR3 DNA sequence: TGTGCCAGCAGTGAAGCTAGCGGGGGTCCCTACGAGCAGTACTTC. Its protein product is CASSEASGGPYEQYF.

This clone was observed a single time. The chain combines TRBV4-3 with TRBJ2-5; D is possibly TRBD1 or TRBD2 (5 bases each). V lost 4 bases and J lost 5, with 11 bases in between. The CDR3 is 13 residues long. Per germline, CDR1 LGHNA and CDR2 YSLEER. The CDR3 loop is CASSRSREETQYF. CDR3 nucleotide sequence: TGCGCCAGCAGCCGCAGCAGGGAGGAGACCCAGTACTTC.

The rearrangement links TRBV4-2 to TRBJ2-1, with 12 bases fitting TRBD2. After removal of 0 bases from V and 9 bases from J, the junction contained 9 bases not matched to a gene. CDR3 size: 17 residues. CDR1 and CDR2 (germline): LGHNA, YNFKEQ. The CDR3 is CASSQEPSSGGAGEQFF. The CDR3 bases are TGTGCCAGCAGCCAAGAACCCTCTAGCGGGGGGGCCGGTGAGCAGTTCTTC.

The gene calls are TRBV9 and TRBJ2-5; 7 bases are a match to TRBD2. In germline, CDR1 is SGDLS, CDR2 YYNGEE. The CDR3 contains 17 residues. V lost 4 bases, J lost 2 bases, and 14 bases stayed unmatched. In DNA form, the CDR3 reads TGTGCCAGCAGCCCCCCCCGCCGGGGGGAGGGTCAAGAGACCCAGTACTTC. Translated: CASSPPRRGEGQETQYF.

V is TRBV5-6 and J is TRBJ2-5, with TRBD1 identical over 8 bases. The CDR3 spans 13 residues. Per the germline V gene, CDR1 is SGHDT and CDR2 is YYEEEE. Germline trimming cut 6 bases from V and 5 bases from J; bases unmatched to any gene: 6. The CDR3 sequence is CASTDRVWETQYF. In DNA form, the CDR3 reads TGTGCCAGCACGGACAGGGTTTGGGAGACCCAGTACTTC.

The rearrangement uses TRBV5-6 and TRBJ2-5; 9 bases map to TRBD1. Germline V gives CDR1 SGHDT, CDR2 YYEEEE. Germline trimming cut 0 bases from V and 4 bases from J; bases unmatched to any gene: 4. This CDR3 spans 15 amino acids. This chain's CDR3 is CASSLDTGGVETQYF. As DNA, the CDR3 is TGTGCCAGCAGCTTGGATACAGGGGGCGTAGAGACCCAGTACTTC.

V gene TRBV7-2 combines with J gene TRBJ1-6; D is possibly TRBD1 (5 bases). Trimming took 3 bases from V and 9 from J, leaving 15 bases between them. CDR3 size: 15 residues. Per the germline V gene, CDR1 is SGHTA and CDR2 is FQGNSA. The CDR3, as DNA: TGTGCCAGCAGCTTGGCCGGGACCGAGGGTTCACCCCTCCACTTT. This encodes CASSLAGTEGSPLHF.

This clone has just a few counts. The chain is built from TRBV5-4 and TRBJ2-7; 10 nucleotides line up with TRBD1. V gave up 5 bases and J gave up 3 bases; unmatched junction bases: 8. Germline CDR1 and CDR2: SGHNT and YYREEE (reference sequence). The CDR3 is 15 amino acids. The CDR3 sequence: CASRDWDRGFYEQYV. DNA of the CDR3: TGTGCCAGCAGGGACTGGGACAGGGGATTCTACGAGCAGTACGTC.

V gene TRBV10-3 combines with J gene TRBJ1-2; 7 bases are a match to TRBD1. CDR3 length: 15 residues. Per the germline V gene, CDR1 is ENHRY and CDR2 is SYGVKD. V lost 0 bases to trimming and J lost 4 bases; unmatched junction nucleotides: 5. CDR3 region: CAISESERTGYGYTF. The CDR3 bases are TGTGCCATCAGTGAGTCGGAAAGGACAGGCTATGGCTACACCTTC.

CDR3 residues: CASSLLMGQPQHF. For the CDR3, the DNA is TGTGCCAGCAGTCTGCTTATGGGCCAGCCCCAGCATTTT. The V and J genes are TRBV27 and TRBJ1-5; D is unclear. The V end was cut by 5 bases, the J end by 7 bases, with 12 bases between. This CDR3 comprises 13 residues. CDR1 is MNHEY, CDR2 SMNVEV, per germline (reference sequence).

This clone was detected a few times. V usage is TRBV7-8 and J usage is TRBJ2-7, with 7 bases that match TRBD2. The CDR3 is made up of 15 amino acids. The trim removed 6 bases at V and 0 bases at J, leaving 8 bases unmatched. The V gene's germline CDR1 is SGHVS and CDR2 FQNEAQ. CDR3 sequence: CASRDQAGPSYEQYV. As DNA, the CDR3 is TGTGCCAGCAGGGATCAAGCGGGACCCTCCTACGAGCAGTACGTC.

The CDR3 DNA is TGTGCCAGCAGGGGCAGTGCAGCGGGGCGGCGGGAGACCCAGTACTTC. Protein product: CASRGSAAGRRETQYF. The chain recombines TRBV27 with TRBJ2-5, with TRBD2 matching over 7 bases. The ends lost 6 bases at V and 5 bases at J; junction bases unmatched: 15. This CDR3 has 16 residues. The germline gives CDR1 MNHEY, CDR2 SMNVEV (reference sequence).

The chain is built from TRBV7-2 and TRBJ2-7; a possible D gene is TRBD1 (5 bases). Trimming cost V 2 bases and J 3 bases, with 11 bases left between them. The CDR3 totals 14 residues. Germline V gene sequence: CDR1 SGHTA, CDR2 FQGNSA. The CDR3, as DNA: TGTGCCAGCAGCTTAACAGGTTTGGTCTACGAGCAGTACTTC. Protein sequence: CASSLTGLVYEQYF.

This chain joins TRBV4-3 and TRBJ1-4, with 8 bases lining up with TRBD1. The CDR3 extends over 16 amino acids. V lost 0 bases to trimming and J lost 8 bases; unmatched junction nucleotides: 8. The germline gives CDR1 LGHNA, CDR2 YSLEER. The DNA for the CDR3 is TGCGCCAGCAGCCAAGATGTGGGACAGGTTTCCGAAAAACTGTTTTTT. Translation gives CASSQDVGQVSEKLFF.

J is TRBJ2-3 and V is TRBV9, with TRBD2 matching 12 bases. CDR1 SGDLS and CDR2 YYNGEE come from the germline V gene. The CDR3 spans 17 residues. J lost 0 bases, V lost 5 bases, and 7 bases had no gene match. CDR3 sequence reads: CASSSRGLAGSTDTQYF. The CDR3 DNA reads TGTGCCAGCAGTTCCCGTGGACTAGCGGGGAGCACAGATACGCAGTATTTT.

The chain's CDR3 is CASSLTETHEQYV. DNA for the CDR3: TGTGCCAGCAGCTTGACAGAAACCCACGAGCAGTACGTC. The chain is built from TRBV6-6 and TRBJ2-7; the D gene is possibly TRBD1 (5 bases). The CDR3 length is 13 residues. CDR1 and CDR2 from the germline V gene are MNHNY and SVGAGI (reference sequence). V was pared by 6 bases and J by 5 bases, with 14 bases between.

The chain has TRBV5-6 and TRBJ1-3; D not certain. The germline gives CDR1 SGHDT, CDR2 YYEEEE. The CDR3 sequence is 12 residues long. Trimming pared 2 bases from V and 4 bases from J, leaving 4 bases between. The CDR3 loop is CASSFEGNTIYF. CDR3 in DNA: TGTGCCAGCAGCTTCGAGGGAAACACCATATATTTT.